This paragraph covers one T cell receptor (beta chain) sequence. The record originates from a study of blood T cell repertoires in COVID-19. Study details: There were acute and convalescent COVID-19 samples, and they came from the United States, Italy and Spain. The cDNA or gDNA used as material had been derived from T cells, B-cell-depleted T cells, or PBMCs.

CDR1 and CDR2 (germline): SGHKS, YYEKEE (reference sequence). The CDR3 extends over 15 amino acids. Between the trimmed V and J ends, which lost 2 bases and 0 bases, there was a span of 12 bases. Authors' data handling: Counts of nucleated cells, estimated from reference gene primer amplification, were obtained. Some clones are missing from TCRdb's copy, which holds only in-frame ones; the method was immunoSEQ multiplex PCR. V and J calls and clone size are copied from that table; D and trimming were computed from the DNA. The data contain just over 90,000 clones, approximately 87% of them singletons.

The V call is TRBV5-5, the J call TRBJ2-7; weak D call: TRBD2 (6 bases). Specimen: peripheral blood. This sequence was found in a human donor with active COVID-19. The donor label of this sample is uncertain. The CDR3 loop reads CASSLRGFISYEQYF. The CDR3 DNA reads TGTGCCAGCAGCTTACGGGGGTTTATCTCCTACGAGCAGTACTTC.